What follows are 31 T cell receptor beta chains derived from one specimen sequenced in a study of blood T cell repertoires in COVID-19. Assay: immunoSEQ multiplex PCR; the TCRdb copy retains only in-frame clones and omits some. The table has roughly 230,000 clones, 83% seen once. What was sequenced was peripheral blood. These receptors were taken from a man in his forties with active or convalescent COVID-19.

This clone was counted only a few times. The rearrangement uses TRBV10-3 and TRBJ2-1; tentatively, D is TRBD2 (5 bases). The CDR3 has 12 residues. V shed 10 bases and J shed 4 bases, with 11 bases lying between them. Looked up from germline, CDR1 is ENHRY and CDR2 is SYGVKD. CDR3 protein: CATATGYNEQFF. The CDR3 DNA is TGTGCCACGGCGACGGGGTACAATGAGCAGTTCTTC.

This clone was detected once. The genes are TRBV30 and TRBJ1-1; 9 bases are a match to TRBD1. V lost 2 bases, J lost 3 bases, and 7 bases stayed unmatched. The CDR3 spans 15 residues. The germline CDR1 and CDR2 sequences are GTSNPN and SVGIG (reference sequence). DNA of the CDR3: TGTGCCTGGAGTTGGGACAGGGCGTTGCACACTGAAGCTTTCTTT. Amino acid sequence: CAWSWDRALHTEAFF.

V is TRBV5-8 and J is TRBJ1-2; the match to TRBD1 covers 7 bases. The CDR3 consists of 15 residues. With 0 bases clipped from V and 8 bases from J, the junction kept 10 bases outside the gene matches. CDR1 is SGHTS, CDR2 YDEGEE, per germline. The CDR3 sequence is CASSLAGPGGYGYTF. The CDR3 DNA reads TGTGCCAGCAGCTTGGCCGGTCCAGGGGGGTACGGCTACACCTTC.

The rearrangement links TRBV6-4 to TRBJ2-7; 10 bases are a match to TRBD1. Losses at the gene ends were 6 bases for V and 3 bases for J; bases not matched to a gene: 11. There are 16 residues in the CDR3. Germline-derived CDR1 and CDR2 are MRHNA and SNTAGT. CDR3: CASRITGQGFRYEQYF. For the CDR3, the DNA is TGTGCCAGCAGGATAACGGGACAGGGGTTTCGCTACGAGCAGTACTTC.

The chain uses TRBV5-1 and TRBJ1-3, with D perhaps matching TRBD1 (6 bases). Germline lookup yields CDR1 SGHRS and CDR2 YFSETQ. V was shortened by 4 bases and J by 4 bases, with 18 bases between the two germline ends. The CDR3 contains 16 residues. CDR3 in amino acids: CASSRAPQGTGNTIYF. The CDR3, as DNA: TGCGCCAGCAGCCGCGCCCCACAGGGAACCGGAAACACCATATATTTT.

The V gene is TRBV21-1, the J gene TRBJ2-7; the table's TRBD2 call for D was not verified on the DNA. TRBV21-1 is shown as a pseudogene. The CDR3 totals 16 residues. The CDR3, as DNA: TGTGCCAGCAGCAAAATGAGGGGACTAGTATTCTACGAGCAGTACTTC. Residues: CASSKMRGLVFYEQYF.

V is TRBV5-1 and J is TRBJ2-5; TRBD2 agrees at 10 bases. From germline, CDR1 is SGHRS and CDR2 YFSETQ. The CDR3 contains 15 residues. The V gene end was trimmed by 4 bases and the J gene end by 1 base; junction bases not matched to a gene: 4. CDR3 sequence: CASSPSGGPQETQYF. The CDR3, as DNA: TGCGCCAGCAGCCCTAGCGGGGGTCCCCAAGAGACCCAGTACTTC.

V and J are TRBV3-1 (or the pseudogene TRBV3-2) and TRBJ2-5; 8 bases map to TRBD1. This CDR3 has 16 amino acids. V lost 4 bases, J lost 0 bases, and 7 bases stayed unmatched. CDR1 and CDR2 (germline): LGHDT, YNNKEL (reference sequence). The DNA of the CDR3 is TGTGCCAGCAGCCCCGACAGGGGTATCCACCAAGAGACCCAGTACTTC. Translated: CASSPDRGIHQETQYF.

The rearrangement links TRBV12-3 or TRBV12-4 to TRBJ2-2; D not resolved. The ends were cut back, 7 bases at V and 0 bases at J, with 6 bases in the middle. This CDR3 is built from 13 residues. In DNA, the CDR3 is TGTGCCAGCACACAGACGAACACCGGGGAGCTGTTTTTT. Amino acids: CASTQTNTGELFF.

This chain uses TRBV7-9 with TRBJ2-3; 9 bases align to TRBD1. This CDR3 spans 15 amino acids. The V and J ends lost 4 bases and 1 base, in that order; junction bases with no gene match: 3. Germline values: CDR1 SEHNR, CDR2 FQNEAQ (reference sequence). DNA for the CDR3: TGTGCCAGCAGCTATCGGGACAGGGGCACAGATACGCAGTATTTT. This encodes CASSYRDRGTDTQYF.

The gene calls are TRBV7-2 and TRBJ1-1; no clear D. The CDR3 is 12 amino acids. Germline CDR1 SGHTA, CDR2 FQGNSA. V was pared by 3 bases and J by 3 bases, with 5 bases between. The CDR3 sequence is CASSFLDTEAFF. CDR3 in DNA: TGTGCCAGCAGCTTCCTCGACACTGAAGCTTTCTTT.

The chain carries TRBV24-1 and TRBJ1-1; 11 bases match TRBD1. With V trimmed by 2 bases and J by 6 bases, 4 bases remained unmatched. The germline V gene has CDR1 KGHDR and CDR2 SFDVKD. The CDR3 totals 15 residues. The CDR3 region is CATSDSGQGAAEAFF. The CDR3 bases are TGTGCCACCAGTGATTCCGGACAGGGGGCCGCTGAAGCTTTCTTT.

The chain carries TRBV5-4 and TRBJ2-2; a possible D gene is TRBD2 (6 bases). Deletions cut 0 bases from V and 7 bases from J, with 13 bases between. The CDR3 loop spans 15 amino acids. CDR1 and CDR2 (germline): SGHNT, YYREEE (reference sequence). The CDR3 region has the DNA TGTGCCAGCAGCTTGGTTTCCGGGGGAAGCGGGGAGCTGTTTTTT. Protein: CASSLVSGGSGELFF.

J is TRBJ2-2 and V is TRBV7-3; D possibly corresponds to TRBD1 (5 bases). The CDR3 loop spans 15 amino acids. The ends were cut back, 5 bases at V and 4 bases at J, with 14 bases in the middle. Germline V gene sequence: CDR1 SGHTA, CDR2 FQGTGA. The CDR3 loop is CASSPPGQATGELFF. CDR3 coding DNA: TGTGCCAGCAGCCCGCCAGGACAAGCCACCGGGGAGCTGTTTTTT.

DNA for the CDR3: TGTGCCAGCAGCCAAGTGAGCAGGCGGGTCCAAGAGACCCAGTACTTC. Its protein is CASSQVSRRVQETQYF. The gene calls are TRBV14 and TRBJ2-5; weak D call: TRBD2 (5 bases). V dropped 1 base and J dropped 1 base, with 13 bases sitting between them. The CDR3 extends over 16 amino acids. CDR1 and CDR2 (germline): SGHDN, FVKESK.

This chain connects TRBV4-1 to TRBJ1-4; D is unclear. The CDR3 spans 14 residues. Between the trimmed V and J ends, which lost 3 bases and 1 base, there was a span of 6 bases. Germline CDR1 and CDR2: MGHRA and YSYEKL. CDR3 nucleotide sequence: TGCGCCAGCAGCCAGGGCAGAACTAATGAAAAACTGTTTTTT. As protein: CASSQGRTNEKLFF.

The rearrangement uses TRBV7-3 and TRBJ2-6; the D gene is possibly TRBD1 (6 bases). CDR3 length: 18 residues. Germline CDR1 and CDR2: SGHTA and FQGTGA. V dropped 0 bases and J dropped 4 bases, with 16 bases sitting between them. Here the CDR3 DNA reads TGTGCCAGCAGCTTAACTTTCATACAGGGCGCCGGGGCCAACGTCCTGACTTTC. It yields the protein CASSLTFIQGAGANVLTF.

The chain is built from TRBV25-1 and TRBJ1-2; the D is unclear. V lost 3 bases to trimming and J lost 4 bases, with 15 bases between them. Germline loops: CDR1 MGHDK, CDR2 SYGVNS. The CDR3 is made up of 15 amino acids. The CDR3 sequence is CASSDERYGGYGYTF. The CDR3 coding sequence is TGTGCCAGCAGTGATGAGAGGTACGGTGGCTATGGCTACACCTTC.

The count of this clone is one. V gene TRBV4-1 combines with J gene TRBJ2-7, with 10 bases fitting TRBD1. Trimming cost V 4 bases and J 4 bases; bases outside gene matches: 7. Germline-derived CDR1 and CDR2 are MGHRA and YSYEKL. This CDR3 region has 15 residues. The CDR3 DNA sequence: TGCGCCAGCAGCCTACGACAGGGGGCGCGATACGAGCAGTACTTC. Protein: CASSLRQGARYEQYF.

V and J are TRBV18 and TRBJ2-1; possibly TRBD1 for D (6 bases). The CDR3 totals 18 residues. V was cut by 5 bases and J by 0 bases, with 20 bases left in between. Germline CDR1 is KGHSH and CDR2 is LQKENI. DNA of the CDR3: TGTGCCAGCTCAACGAGGGGTCAGACAGGCAGCTCCTACAATGAGCAGTTCTTC. Encoded protein: CASSTRGQTGSSYNEQFF.

The chain recombines TRBV5-5 with TRBJ1-2; D gene uncertain. The germline CDR1 and CDR2 sequences are SGHKS and YYEKEE (reference sequence). The V gene lost 0 bases and the J gene lost 0 bases, with 9 bases spanning the gap. The CDR3 has 15 residues. DNA of the CDR3: TGTGCCAGCAGCTTGGGCGGGGATTCTAACTATGGCTACACCTTC. This encodes CASSLGGDSNYGYTF.

V is TRBV24-1 and J is TRBJ2-3; 8 bases agree with TRBD2. The CDR3 runs 15 residues. The germline V gene has CDR1 KGHDR and CDR2 SFDVKD. The ends lost 4 bases at V and 2 bases at J; junction bases unmatched: 4. The CDR3 region is CATSDRAGATDTQYF. DNA of the CDR3: TGTGCCACCAGTGACCGAGCGGGAGCCACAGATACGCAGTATTTT.

The chain has TRBV4-2 and TRBJ1-4, with 8 bases identical to TRBD1. The CDR3 totals 17 residues. Germline CDR1 LGHNA, CDR2 YNFKEQ. With V trimmed by 0 bases and J by 8 bases, 11 bases remained unmatched. CDR3 bases: TGTGCCAGCAGCCAAGAGGCTCTTGACAGGGGATACGAAAAACTGTTTTTT. This sequence encodes CASSQEALDRGYEKLFF.

This chain joins TRBV3-1 (or the pseudogene TRBV3-2) and TRBJ2-3; 11 bases align to TRBD2. CDR1 LGHDT and CDR2 YNNKEL come from the germline V gene (reference sequence). The CDR3 is 15 amino acids. With 3 bases clipped from V and 4 bases from J, the junction kept 3 bases outside the gene matches. CDR3 amino acids: CASSQTSGAADTQYF. DNA of the CDR3: TGTGCCAGCAGCCAGACTAGCGGGGCAGCAGATACGCAGTATTTT.

This chain joins TRBV5-1 and TRBJ1-2; 8 nucleotides agree with TRBD1. Trimming at V came to 4 bases and at J to 3 bases, leaving 5 bases not matched to a gene. This CDR3 spans 14 amino acids. Germline values: CDR1 SGHRS, CDR2 YFSETQ. The CDR3 reads CASSQGQGHYGYTF. In DNA form, the CDR3 reads TGCGCCAGCAGCCAAGGACAGGGACACTATGGCTACACCTTC.

A single count supports this clone. At one end, the junction sequence differs from germline, possibly due to a read error. This sequence joins TRBV18 and TRBJ2-3, with unresolved D. The CDR3 extends over 13 amino acids. From germline, CDR1 is KGHSH and CDR2 LQKENI. The CDR3 spells CASSPPSQVERNF. CDR3 DNA: TGTGCCAGCTCACCACCGAGTCAGGTCGAACGGAATTTT.

This sequence joins TRBV29-1 and TRBJ1-4; tentatively, D is TRBD1 (5 bases). This CDR3 comprises 13 residues. From germline, CDR1 is SQVTM and CDR2 ANQGSEA. Trimming took off 6 bases at V and 8 bases at J, with 16 bases between the two ends. For the CDR3, the DNA is TGCAGCGTCGGGGGGACCTCGGGGGAAAAACTGTTTTTT. It encodes CSVGGTSGEKLFF. Combining the CDR3 with reference TRBV29-1 and TRBJ1-4 gives the whole variable domain SAVISQKPSRDICQRGTSLTIQCQVDSQVTMMFWYRQQPGQSLTLIATANQGSEATYESGFVIDKFPISRPNLTFSTLTVSNMSPEDSSIYLCSVGGTSGEKLFFGSGTQLSVL.

The rearrangement joins TRBV6-2 or TRBV6-3 to TRBJ1-1; 8 bases are shared with TRBD1. Germline V gene data show CDR1 as MNHEY and CDR2 as SVGEGT. CDR3 size: 14 residues. Trimming cost V 6 bases and J 5 bases; bases outside gene matches: 8. The CDR3 sequence is CASSTQGAGTEAFF. The CDR3, as DNA: TGTGCCAGCAGCACCCAGGGGGCTGGGACTGAAGCTTTCTTT.

The genes are TRBV6-5 and TRBJ1-6; D perhaps matches TRBD1 (5 bases). V was cut by 5 bases and J by 6 bases, with 14 bases left in between. CDR1 MNHEY and CDR2 SVGAGI come from the germline V gene. This CDR3 contains 15 residues. This CDR3 reads CASSPRQGGNSPLHF. In DNA, the CDR3 is TGTGCCAGCAGTCCCCGGCAGGGAGGTAATTCACCCCTCCACTTT.

The chain uses TRBV11-2 and TRBJ1-1, with D unresolved. Germline V gives CDR1 SGHAT, CDR2 FQNNGV. Trimming cost V 5 bases and J 1 base, with 8 bases left between them. The CDR3 runs to 13 residues. The CDR3 sequence: CASSVVRNTEAFF. CDR3 nucleotides: TGTGCCAGCAGCGTTGTGCGGAACACTGAAGCTTTCTTT. Full variable domain (rest looked up from reference TRBV11-2 and TRBJ1-1): EAGVAQSPRYKIIEKRQSVAFWCNPISGHATLYWYQQILGQGPKLLIQFQNNGVVDDSQLPKDRFSAERLKGVDSTLKIQPAKLEDSAVYLCASSVVRNTEAFFGQGTRLTVV.

CDR3 sequence reads: CASSYSGGTNYGYTF. CDR3 sequence (DNA): TGTGCCAGCAGCTATTCGGGGGGGACTAACTATGGCTACACCTTC. This rearrangement joins TRBV4-2 to TRBJ1-2; perhaps TRBD1 as D (5 bases). Germline loops: CDR1 LGHNA, CDR2 YNFKEQ. CDR3 size: 15 residues. The ends were cut back, 5 bases at V and 0 bases at J, with 13 bases in the middle.